This paragraph reports one TCR beta chain. No antigen is known for it. Profiling relied on immunoSEQ multiplex PCR, and the TCRdb table lists in-frame clones only, not all of them. The profile shows around 16,000 clones, roughly 83% of them singletons. This record comes from a study of T cells after posttransplantation cyclophosphamide. Study-wide points: Later blood repertoires were often dominated by clones from the donor CD8+ memory compartment. Skin or GI-infiltrating T cells shared few TRB sequences with blood. After PTCy, TRB diversity resembled that of CNI/methotrexate controls.

CDR1 is MDHEN, CDR2 SYDVKM, per germline. This CDR3 comprises 17 residues. V was clipped by 5 bases and J by 3 bases; unmatched bases: 10. Control samples came 1 year after myeloablative marrow transplants with methotrexate plus calcineurin inhibitor. The chain links TRBV28 to TRBJ1-5; 10 bases line up with TRBD1. The receptor was isolated from a young adult male patient who received an allogeneic stem cell transplant from a related donor, was CMV-positive, and had no GVHD. A subset of T cells may come from the graft donor. Material: PBMCs, obtained approximately 390 days after allogeneic stem cell transplant with calcineurin inhibitor and methotrexate. CDR3 sequence reads: CASSANRDRGLNQPQHF. The CDR3, as DNA: TGTGCCAGCAGTGCTAACCGGGACAGGGGCCTCAATCAGCCCCAGCATTTT. Full variable domain (remainder filled in from reference TRBV28 and TRBJ1-5): DVKVTQSSRYLVKRTGEKVFLECVQDMDHENMFWYRQDPGLGLRLIYFSYDVKMKEKGDIPEGYSVSREKKERFSLILESASTNQTSMYLCASSANRDRGLNQPQHFGDGTRLSIL.